One sample yielded the 15 T cell receptor beta chains listed below, sequenced in a study of blood T cell repertoires in COVID-19. TCRdb's table, derived via immunoSEQ multiplex PCR, lists solely in-frame clones and lacks some. Of about 250,000 clones in the sample, 89% were seen once. Sequencing was performed on peripheral blood. The source of these receptors is a woman aged 35 to 49 who had recovered from COVID-19.

This chain uses TRBV4-2 with TRBJ2-1; 7 bases map to TRBD2. V trimming: 6 bases; J trimming: 4 bases; junction bases outside the gene matches: 9. Germline assignment: CDR1 LGHNA and CDR2 YNFKEQ. The CDR3 runs 15 residues. CDR3 protein: CASSPGGPRYNEQFF. The CDR3, as DNA: TGTGCCAGCAGTCCGGGGGGACCGCGGTACAATGAGCAGTTCTTC.

The chain carries TRBV20-1 and TRBJ2-3; D remains unclear. The CDR3 covers 10 residues. Trimming took 5 bases from V and 6 from J, leaving 6 bases between them. In germline, CDR1 is DFQATT, CDR2 SNEGSKA (reference sequence). DNA for the CDR3: TGCAGTGCTCCCCTCGATACGCAGTATTTT. Amino acid sequence: CSAPLDTQYF.

The rearrangement joins TRBV3-1 (or the pseudogene TRBV3-2) to TRBJ1-5; 7 nucleotides align to TRBD1. V trimming: 1 base; J trimming: 3 bases; junction bases outside the gene matches: 6. CDR1 LGHDT and CDR2 YNNKEL come from the germline V gene (reference sequence). This CDR3 is 16 amino acids long. The CDR3 loop reads CASSQGGRGVNQPQHF. The CDR3 coding sequence is TGTGCCAGCAGCCAAGGGGGCAGGGGGGTCAATCAGCCCCAGCATTTT.

This clone was detected only once. The rearrangement joins TRBV5-6 to TRBJ2-2; TRBD2 matches at 8 bases. Trimming at V came to 5 bases and at J to 1 base, leaving 10 bases not matched to a gene. CDR3 length: 17 residues. Germline V gene data show CDR1 as SGHDT and CDR2 as YYEEEE. The CDR3 sequence is CASSREGLGLNTGELFF. The CDR3 region has the DNA TGTGCCAGCAGTCGGGAGGGACTTGGACTGAACACCGGGGAGCTGTTTTTT.

The V and J genes are TRBV5-3 and TRBJ1-4, with a tentative D call TRBD1 (5 bases). TRBV5-3 is designated an ORF whose function remains uncertain. The CDR3 is made up of 14 amino acids. Trimming removed 5 bases at V and 4 bases at J, with 12 bases between. This CDR3 reads CARSLRGRNEKLFF. Written as DNA, the CDR3 is TGTGCCAGAAGTCTTAGGGGTCGTAATGAAAAACTGTTTTTT.

This sequence joins TRBV7-9 and TRBJ1-6; the D gene is possibly TRBD1 (6 bases). Trimming cost V 4 bases and J 9 bases, with 13 bases left between them. The germline gives CDR1 SEHNR, CDR2 FQNEAQ (reference sequence). The CDR3 contains 14 residues. DNA for the CDR3: TGTGCCAGCAGCTCCCGGGACACCTTTTCACCCCTCCACTTT. Protein sequence: CASSSRDTFSPLHF. Supplemented by reference TRBV7-9 and TRBJ1-6, the full variable domain reads DTGVSQNPRHKITKRGQNVTFRCDPISEHNRLYWYRQTLGQGPEFLTYFQNEAQLEKSRLLSDRFSAERPKGSFSTLEIQRTEQGDSAMYLCASSSRDTFSPLHFGNGTRLTVT.

This clone has just a few counts. The chain combines TRBV7-9 with TRBJ2-1, with 14 bases aligning to TRBD2. Trimming cost V 6 bases and J 7 bases; bases outside gene matches: 5. The germline gives CDR1 SEHNR, CDR2 FQNEAQ (reference sequence). The length of the CDR3 is 15 residues. CDR3 in amino acids: CASRRTSGRKNEQFF. In nucleotides, the CDR3 is TGTGCCAGCAGGAGGACTAGCGGGAGGAAGAATGAGCAGTTCTTC.

In this sample, this clone turned up once. The chain employs TRBV10-3 and TRBJ1-1; 8 nucleotides align to TRBD1. Trimming cost V 5 bases and J 6 bases; bases outside gene matches: 8. There are 14 residues in the CDR3. The germline CDR1 and CDR2 sequences are ENHRY and SYGVKD. In DNA, the CDR3 is TGTGCCATCAGTTTTGGACAGGGCATCTCTGAAGCTTTCTTT. The encoded protein is CAISFGQGISEAFF.

The chain combines TRBV4-3 with TRBJ1-1; 9 bases agree with TRBD1. The V gene end was trimmed by 4 bases and the J gene end by 0 bases; junction bases not matched to a gene: 12. This CDR3 is 18 amino acids long. Per germline, CDR1 LGHNA and CDR2 YSLEER. Here the CDR3 reads CASSRVTGGAGMNTEAFF. CDR3 DNA: TGCGCCAGCAGCCGCGTAACAGGGGGCGCGGGGATGAACACTGAAGCTTTCTTT.

The genes are TRBV18 and TRBJ1-2, with 7 nucleotides matching TRBD1. Germline CDR1 and CDR2: KGHSH and LQKENI. The CDR3 is made up of 15 amino acids. V gave up 3 bases and J gave up 5 bases; unmatched junction bases: 9. The DNA of the CDR3 is TGTGCCAGCTCACCCCGAGGACAGGCCCATTATGGCTACACCTTC. Translated, it gives CASSPRGQAHYGYTF. Drawing the rest from reference TRBV18 and TRBJ1-2, the complete variable domain is NAGVMQNPRHLVRRRGQEARLRCSPMKGHSHVYWYRQLPEEGLKFMVYLQKENIIDESGMPKERFSAEFPKEGPSILRIQQVVRGDSAAYFCASSPRGQAHYGYTFGSGTRLTVV.

The chain is built from TRBV5-4 and TRBJ2-3, with 7 bases matching TRBD1. V shed 5 bases and J 3 bases; nucleotides not matched to a gene: 6. Germline V gene data show CDR1 as SGHNT and CDR2 as YYREEE (reference sequence). The CDR3 length is 14 residues. The CDR3 loop is CASSTGVVTDTQYF. For the CDR3, the DNA is TGTGCCAGCAGTACAGGGGTGGTAACAGATACGCAGTATTTT.

The V and J genes are TRBV30 and TRBJ1-2; 7 bases line up with TRBD1. The junction had 6 bases not matched to a gene; V was cut back by 4 bases and J by 13 bases. CDR1 is GTSNPN, CDR2 SVGIG, per germline (reference sequence). There are 10 residues in the CDR3. CDR3: CAWKGAVSTF. DNA for the CDR3: TGTGCCTGGAAGGGGGCAGTTAGCACCTTC.

This clone was found a few times. The V call is TRBV6-2 or TRBV6-3, the J call TRBJ1-1, with unresolved D. CDR3 length: 12 residues. V shed 0 bases and J shed 7 bases, with 6 bases lying between them. CDR1 and CDR2 (germline): MNHEY, SVGEGT. For the CDR3, the DNA is TGTGCCAGCAGTTACTCCCAGATTGAAGCTTTCTTT. Translated, it gives CASSYSQIEAFF.

The V gene is TRBV2, the J gene TRBJ1-2, with 7 bases matching TRBD1. The germline gives CDR1 SNHLY, CDR2 FYNNEI. The V segment lost 10 bases and the J segment 2 bases; nucleotides outside the gene matches: 7. The CDR3 is 13 residues long. This chain's CDR3 is CATTGTENYGYTF. In nucleotides, the CDR3 is TGTGCCACGACCGGGACAGAAAACTATGGCTACACCTTC.

V is TRBV6-1 and J is TRBJ2-7; D not resolved. Germline-derived CDR1 and CDR2 are MNHNS and SASEGT. The germline V and J ends were trimmed by 2 bases and 3 bases, with 14 bases remaining between them. The CDR3 contains 15 residues. CDR3: CASSEMQFKRYEQYF. In DNA, the CDR3 is TGTGCCAGCAGTGAAATGCAGTTTAAACGCTACGAGCAGTACTTC.